Included here is one TCR beta chain sequence, with context. This specimen belongs to a study of CD8+ T cells in alopecia areata. Isolated RNA was reverse transcribed into cDNA used as the sequencing template. Libraries were prepared by immunoSEQ multiplex PCR; TCRdb keeps only in-frame clonotypes and omits some of them. The sample shows approximately 300,000 clones, roughly 60% of them seen only once. In germline, CDR1 is SGHRS, CDR2 YFSETQ. The CDR3 sequence is 14 residues long. V trimming: 2 bases; J trimming: 4 bases; junction bases outside the gene matches: 4. Treatment indicated: oral pan-JAK inhibitor, 5-10 mg twice daily. Sorted populations comprised CD4+ and CD8+ T cells obtained from PBMCs.

The clonotype was recovered from a human donor with alopecia areata. Sequences were derived from CD4+ T cells sorted from blood, sampled at week 24, from a patient treated with tofacitinib. This chain joins TRBV5-1 and TRBJ1-1; 8 bases are a match to TRBD1. The CDR3 here is CASSFQGASTEAFF. The CDR3 DNA sequence: TGCGCCAGCAGCTTCCAGGGGGCGAGCACTGAAGCTTTCTTT.